This T cell receptor beta chain emerged from a study of CD8 T cells in Susac syndrome. Reverse transcription used roughly 0.45 to 1 ug RNA and random hexamers. TCRdb itself ran the immunoSEQ multiplex PCR reads through MiXCR, one entry per CDR3 protein. Of under 200,000 distinct CDR3 sequences in the sample, approximately 95% were seen once. The source material was CD4+ T cells from PBMCs. The sequence came from a human donor with Susac syndrome.

As DNA, the CDR3 is TGTGCCATCGGGACCTCGGACAGCGCGAACACCGGGGAGCTGTTTTTT. The encoded protein is CAIGTSDSANTGELFF. The V call is TRBV24-1, the J call TRBJ2-2; D is possibly TRBD1 (6 bases). Between the trimmed V and J ends, which lost 11 bases and 0 bases, there was a span of 18 bases. CDR1 is KGHDR and CDR2 is SFDVKD in the germline V gene. The CDR3 spans 16 residues.